One TCR beta chain is described in this entry. This clonotype was counted at least ten times. No antigen is known for it. No base qualities exist here, and no much larger clone lies one base off it. Preparation of the library involved 5' RACE. TCRdb lists the instrument as NextSeq 500. In the TCR library protocol, unique molecular identifiers were attached to individual cDNA molecules to correct for PCR bias and sequencing error. Both TCR alpha and beta chains were sequenced, and tight co-correlation was observed between alpha and beta sequence abundances in each sample. Turning to the authors' computational methods: Decombinator V4 was used to annotate the V gene, J gene and CDR3 of the TCR sequences. Expanded TCRs were defined as changing significantly between any two time points under a Poisson model with p below 0.0001. TCR abundances were normalised to the total number of TCRs sequenced per sample and were expressed as counts per million. MAIT TCRs were defined by TRAV1-2 paired with TRAJ12, TRAJ20 or TRAJ33, and iNKT TCRs by TRAV10 paired with TRAJ18. VDJdb, accessed 1 November 2021, was searched for CMV, EBV and SARS-CoV-2 annotated TCRs, excluding TCRs annotated for multiple antigens. TCRdb cleaned the public reads at Q25 with fastp, built clones with MiXCR and kept in-frame beta chains. Rows matching on CDR3 protein sequence are summarized as one entry with the most common DNA and genes. The V and J calls, along with clone size, are taken from TCRdb and not from the paper's own processing. In all, the sample holds approximately 50,000 distinct CDR3 sequences, and 9.3% of those were seen once. In total, the top ten clones hold under 15% of the sample.

The sample originates from a study of early T cells in non-severe SARS-CoV-2 infection (dated by TCRdb to the early 2020s). Broadly, across the study: Because TCR sequencing relied on bulk RNA taken from unsorted whole blood, pairing of alpha and beta chains was not possible.

V was cut back by 11 bases and J by 6 bases, leaving a gap of 14 bases between them. Per the germline V gene, MNHEY is the CDR1 and SVGEGT is the CDR2. Its CDR3 holds 12 amino acids, cysteine through phenylalanine. The kept DNA is CDR3 alone, 36 bases in frame from the first base. Set within a cohort of healthcare workers in London, UK, this nested case-control study involved weekly PCR testing of nasopharyngeal swabs along with blood sampling. Between 23 and 31 March 2020, the week of the UK lockdown, healthcare workers were enrolled and then followed up weekly for as long as 16 weeks. Overall study outcomes, separate from this receptor: Matching against VDJdb was skewed toward anti-spike CD8 responses, likely underestimated virus-specific expansions, and missed private and CD4 specificities.

The sequenced sample was whole blood. The V and J segments used are TRBV6-2 or TRBV6-3 and TRBJ2-1, with the D segment possibly TRBD1 or TRBD2, each aligning over 5 bases. The receptor comes from an adult who was a healthcare worker with PCR-confirmed SARS-CoV-2 infection or an uninfected control (not recorded which). The CDR3 region: CACSGTRNEQFF. The sequenced DNA: TGTGCCTGCTCCGGGACCCGCAATGAGCAGTTCTTC.